Detailed here is one TCR beta chain. No antigen is known for it. The record originates from a study of type 1 regulatory T cells. For the study at large: T-allo10 is an in vitro-generated, Tr1-enriched CD4 T cell product specific for alloantigen.

The CDR3 is 14 amino acids. The V gene's germline CDR1 is KGHSH and CDR2 LQKENI. Trimming took 6 bases from V and 4 from J; bases not matched to a gene: 8. Study-wide points: Compared with non-type 1 regulatory T cells, type 1 regulatory T cells showed a more restricted TCR repertoire.

TCRdb re-derived calls from the reads in MiXCR, one entry per CDR3 protein. The sample yields about 42,000 distinct CDR3 sequences, 12% seen once. The TCR originated in a human donor in good health. The sample was cultured non-Tr1 T cells, either the whole culture or a sorted T cell fraction (not recorded which). The chain uses TRBV18 and TRBJ1-1; 7 positions match TRBD1. DNA of the CDR3: TGTGCCAGCTCGGCTGGACAGGCCCTCACTGAAGCTTTCTTT. Amino acid sequence: CASSAGQALTEAFF.